A selection of T cell receptor beta chains follows, all from one sample in a study of beta chain features in type 1 diabetes. Sequencing used immunoSEQ multiplex PCR; TCRdb keeps in-frame clones, though not all of them. The sample contains tens of thousands of clones, roughly two thirds of which appear only once. Sequenced sample: Tregs from blood. Source of these receptors: a woman aged 30 to 39 with type 1 diabetes. Both conserved end residues are part of each CDR3. A D gene is named only where the DNA matches it firmly. For some rows the clone size is stated as once, few or many, or as a class when expanded; others skip it.

D	V	J	size	CDR3	DNA
TRBD2	TRBV5-1	TRBJ2-1	.	CASSSPGLAGVNEQFF	TGCGCCAGCAGCTCTCCGGGACTAGCGGGAGTAAATGAGCAGTTCTTC
TRBD1	TRBV7-9	TRBJ1-2	.	CASSLQTGSAYYGYTF	TGTGCCAGCAGCTTACAGACAGGGAGTGCATACTATGGCTACACCTTC
.	TRBV19	TRBJ2-7	few	CASSRGAGTFSYEQYF	TGTGCCAGTAGTAGAGGCGCCGGGACATTCTCCTACGAGCAGTACTTC
TRBD2	TRBV7-9	TRBJ2-5	.	CASSLGRLADQETQYF	TGTGCCAGCAGCTTAGGGAGACTAGCGGACCAAGAGACCCAGTACTTC
.	TRBV10-3	TRBJ2-1	few	CAISDSGDGGNEQFF	TGTGCCATCAGTGATTCGGGAGACGGGGGCAATGAGCAGTTCTTC
TRBD1	TRBV7-3	TRBJ1-2	few	CASSVQGYEGYTF	TGTGCCAGCAGCGTACAGGGGTATGAGGGCTACACCTTC
TRBD2	TRBV9	TRBJ2-1	few	CASSAGTSGASYNEQFF	TGTGCCAGCAGCGCTGGGACTAGCGGGGCCTCCTACAATGAGCAGTTCTTC
TRBD1	TRBV7-8	TRBJ2-5	.	CASSLDRETQYF	TGTGCCAGCAGCTTGGACAGGGAGACCCAGTACTTC
TRBD2	TRBV30	TRBJ2-7	.	CAWNLRGRSYEQYF	TGTGCCTGGAATCTCCGCGGGAGGTCCTACGAGCAGTACTTC
.	TRBV21-1	TRBJ2-1	.	CASIFPTSGLYNEQFF	TGTGCCAGCATTTTTCCTACTAGCGGGCTCTACAATGAGCAGTTCTTC
.	TRBV2	TRBJ2-3	.	CASSGSTDTQYF	TGTGCCAGCAGCGGGAGCACAGATACGCAGTATTTT
.	TRBV4-2	TRBJ1-4	.	CASSQEKRGYEKLFF	TGTGCCAGCAGCCAAGAGAAACGAGGGTATGAAAAACTGTTTTTT